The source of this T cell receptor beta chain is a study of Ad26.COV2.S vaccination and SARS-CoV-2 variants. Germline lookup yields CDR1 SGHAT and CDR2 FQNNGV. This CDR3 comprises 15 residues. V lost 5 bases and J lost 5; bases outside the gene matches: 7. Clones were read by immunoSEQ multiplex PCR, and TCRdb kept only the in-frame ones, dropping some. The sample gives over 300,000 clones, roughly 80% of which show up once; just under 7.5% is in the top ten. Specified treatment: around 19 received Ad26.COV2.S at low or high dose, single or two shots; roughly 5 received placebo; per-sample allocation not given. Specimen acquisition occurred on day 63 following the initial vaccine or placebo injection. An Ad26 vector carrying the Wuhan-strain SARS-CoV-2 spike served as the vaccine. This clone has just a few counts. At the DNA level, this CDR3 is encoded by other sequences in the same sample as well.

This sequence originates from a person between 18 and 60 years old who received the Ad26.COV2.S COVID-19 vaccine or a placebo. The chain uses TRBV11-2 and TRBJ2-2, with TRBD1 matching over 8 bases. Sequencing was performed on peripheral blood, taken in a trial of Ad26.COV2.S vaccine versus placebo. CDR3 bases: TGTGCCAGCAGCCCCGGACAGGGAGGTACCGGGGAGCTGTTTTTT. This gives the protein CASSPGQGGTGELFF.